This T cell receptor (beta chain) was recovered during a study of graft-versus-host responses after intestinal transplantation. Study background: All of the recipients had induction that used anti-thymocyte globulin, then tacrolimus and steroids for around three years.

This clone was seen just once. Antigen specificity is unknown. The protocol was immunoSEQ multiplex PCR, while the TCRdb copy is restricted to in-frame clones and leaves out a portion. The sample lists tens of thousands of clones; approximately 94% were seen once. Specimen: unstimulated CD8+ T cells sorted from spleen or lymph node cells, collected before intestinal transplant. This receptor was taken from a human donor who received an intestinal transplant.

The CDR3 protein is CASSQVASGGTSYNEQFF. The DNA of the CDR3 is TGCGCCAGCAGCCAGGTGGCCAGCGGAGGTACCTCCTACAATGAGCAGTTCTTC. This chain links TRBV4-1 with TRBJ2-1; D perhaps matches TRBD2 (5 bases). Trimming removed 3 bases at V and 0 bases at J, with 18 bases between. Germline V gene lookup returns CDR1 MGHRA and CDR2 YSYEKL. The CDR3 length is 18 residues.